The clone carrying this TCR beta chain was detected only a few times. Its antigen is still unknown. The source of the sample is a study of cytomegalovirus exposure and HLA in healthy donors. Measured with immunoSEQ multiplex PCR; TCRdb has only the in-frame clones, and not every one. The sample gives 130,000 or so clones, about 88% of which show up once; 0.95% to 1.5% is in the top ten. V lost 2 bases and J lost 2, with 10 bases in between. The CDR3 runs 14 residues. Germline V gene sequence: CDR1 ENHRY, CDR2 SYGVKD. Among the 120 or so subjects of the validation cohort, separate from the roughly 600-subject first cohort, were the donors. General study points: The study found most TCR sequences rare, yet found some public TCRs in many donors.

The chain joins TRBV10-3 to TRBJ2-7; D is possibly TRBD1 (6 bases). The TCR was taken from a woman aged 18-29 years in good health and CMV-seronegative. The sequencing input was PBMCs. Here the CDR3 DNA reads TGTGCCATCAGTGAGGACAGGCGACCCTACGAGCAGTACTTC. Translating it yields CAISEDRRPYEQYF.